This T cell receptor beta chain was sequenced during a study of T cells of healthy individuals. In its sample, this clonotype was seen many times. The CDR3 is made up of 18 amino acids. The germline CDR1 and CDR2 sequences are LGHDT and YNNKEL (reference sequence). V shed 7 bases and J 4 bases; nucleotides not matched to a gene: 19. Each CDR3 protein gets one entry after TCRdb re-called the 5' RACE reads with MiXCR. The sample carries 38,000 or so distinct CDR3 sequences, 4% to 5% recorded once. The sequence derives from a human donor in good health. The J gene is TRBJ1-3, the V gene TRBV3-1, with 7 bases that match TRBD1. DNA of the CDR3: TGTGCCAGCACCCCTAATCCCAAGACAGGGAGGATGGGAAACACCATATATTTT. This gives the protein CASTPNPKTGRMGNTIYF.